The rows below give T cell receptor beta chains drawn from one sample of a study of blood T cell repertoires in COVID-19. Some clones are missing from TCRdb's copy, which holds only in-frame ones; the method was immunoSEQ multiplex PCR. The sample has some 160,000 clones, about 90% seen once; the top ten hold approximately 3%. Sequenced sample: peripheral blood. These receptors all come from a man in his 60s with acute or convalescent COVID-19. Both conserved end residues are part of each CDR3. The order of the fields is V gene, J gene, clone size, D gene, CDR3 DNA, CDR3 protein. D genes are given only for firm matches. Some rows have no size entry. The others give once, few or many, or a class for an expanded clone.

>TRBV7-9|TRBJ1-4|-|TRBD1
TGTGCCAGCAGCACCCCCGGGACAGGCCATGAAAAACTGTTTTTT
CASSTPGTGHEKLFF
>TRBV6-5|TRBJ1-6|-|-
TGTGCCAGTTCTCACCCAGAGGGATATTCACCCCTCCACTTT
CASSHPEGYSPLHF
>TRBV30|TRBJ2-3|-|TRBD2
TGTGCCTGGAGAGGATTGGGGGGGTGGACAGATACGCAGTATTTT
CAWRGLGGWTDTQYF
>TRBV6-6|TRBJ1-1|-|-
TGTGCCAGCAGGGACCCGGGACAGAACACTGAAGCTTTCTTT
CASRDPGQNTEAFF
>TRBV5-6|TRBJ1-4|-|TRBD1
TGTGCCAGCAGCTTTGGACTACTGACAGGGCCTGATGAAAAACTGTTTTTT
CASSFGLLTGPDEKLFF
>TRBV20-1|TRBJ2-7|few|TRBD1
TGCAGTGCCACGACAGGGTACGAGCAGTACTTC
CSATTGYEQYF
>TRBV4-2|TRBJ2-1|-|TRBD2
TGTGCCAGCAGCCAAACTAGCGGCCACTCCTACAATGAGCAGTTCTTC
CASSQTSGHSYNEQFF
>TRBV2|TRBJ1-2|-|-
TGTGCCAGCAGTGCTCAGGGAAGGGGCTACACCTTC
CASSAQGRGYTF
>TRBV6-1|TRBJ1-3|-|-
TGTGCAAGTCTGGCCGGGTACACCATATATTTT
CASLAGYTIYF
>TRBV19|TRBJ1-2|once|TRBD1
TGTGCCAGCTCGACAGGGATGAGAGCGGATGGCTACACCTTC
CASSTGMRADGYTF
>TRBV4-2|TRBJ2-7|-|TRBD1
TGTGCCAGCAGCCTGGGACAGGGTAACGAGCAGTACTTC
CASSLGQGNEQYF
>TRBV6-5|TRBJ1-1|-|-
TGTGCCAGCAGCCCCCACGGGAACACTGAAGCTTTCTTT
CASSPHGNTEAFF
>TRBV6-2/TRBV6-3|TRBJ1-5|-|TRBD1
TGTGCCAGCAGTTACTCACTAGGACAGGCGCCCAATCAGCCCCAGCATTTT
CASSYSLGQAPNQPQHF
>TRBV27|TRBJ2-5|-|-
TGTGCCAGCAGTCCTAGGAGGGGCGCCTCAGAGACCCAGTACTTC
CASSPRRGASETQYF
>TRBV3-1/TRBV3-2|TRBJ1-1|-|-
TGTGCCAGCAGCCAAGACTCGAGGGCGCGGACTGAAGCTTTCTTT
CASSQDSRARTEAFF
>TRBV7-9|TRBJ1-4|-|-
TGTGCCAGCACCTCCATCGTGGAGGGCAGTAATGAAAAACTGTTTTTT
CASTSIVEGSNEKLFF
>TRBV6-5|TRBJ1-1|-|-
TGTGCCAGCACCGCCAGGGTAGGGACTGAAGCTTTCTTT
CASTARVGTEAFF
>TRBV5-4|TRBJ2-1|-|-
TGTGCCAGCAGCCGTACTACAGGGGAGCAGTTCTTC
CASSRTTGEQFF
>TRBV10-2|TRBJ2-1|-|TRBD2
TGCGCCAGCAATTCGGGGGGGGGATACAATGAGCAGTTCTTC
CASNSGGGYNEQFF
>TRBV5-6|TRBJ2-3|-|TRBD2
TGTGCCAGCACCTTGGGGCGGGGGGTTCAAGATACGCAGTATTTT
CASTLGRGVQDTQYF
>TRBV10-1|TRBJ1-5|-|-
TGCGCCAGCAGGAGAAGGAAACTAGGTCAGCCCCAGCATTTT
CASRRRKLGQPQHF